This TCR beta chain was observed in a study of OX40 agonist ivuxolimab in advanced cancers. V lost 0 bases and J lost 2, with 27 bases in between. The CDR3 totals 20 residues. Germline CDR1 SGHRS, CDR2 YFSETQ. TCRdb's table, derived via immunoSEQ multiplex PCR, lists solely in-frame clones and lacks some. The profile shows under 200,000 clones, 94% of them singletons. The sequence was collected from an adult with an advanced solid tumor such as melanoma, head and neck, liver or kidney cancer. The V gene is TRBV5-1, the J gene TRBJ2-7; TRBD2 might be the D (6 bases). The material was CD4+ or CD8+ T cells sorted from blood, obtained in a trial of the OX40 agonist ivuxolimab. The CDR3 sequence is CASSLAEEGGANRGTYEQYF. Written as DNA, the CDR3 is TGCGCCAGCAGCTTGGCAGAGGAGGGCGGGGCTAATCGTGGGACCTACGAGCAGTACTTC.